The 4 T cell receptor beta chains given below trace back to one sample, sequenced in a study of cytomegalovirus exposure and HLA in healthy donors. PCR was performed using 60 Vbeta and 13 Jbeta primers. The table came from immunoSEQ multiplex PCR; TCRdb's copy has only in-frame clones and leaves some out. The sample shows 160,000 or so clones, approximately 79% of them seen only once. Sequencing was performed on PBMCs. The receptor source for this set is a man aged 40-49 years in good health and CMV-seronegative.

Of note for this clone: An end of the junction differs from the germline gene, which may be a read error. The chain couples TRBV5-1 to TRBJ2-6; a possible D gene is TRBD1 (5 bases). This CDR3 is built from 16 residues. Per the germline V gene, CDR1 is SGHRS and CDR2 is YFSETQ. This CDR3 is CASSLGSPSGANGLTF. In DNA, the CDR3 is TGCGCCAGCAGCTTGGGCAGTCCTTCTGGGGCCAACGGCCTGACTTTC.

This clone was observed a handful of times. J is TRBJ2-7 and V is TRBV28; D gene unclear. The germline CDR1 and CDR2 sequences are MDHEN and SYDVKM. This CDR3 is 12 amino acids long. Trimming cost V 6 bases and J 2 bases, with 8 bases left between them. CDR3 amino acids: CASSPQTYEQYF. In DNA form, the CDR3 reads TGTGCCAGCAGCCCGCAGACCTACGAGCAGTACTTC.

About this clone itself: One end of the junction is discordant with germline, which a read error may explain. V gene TRBV2 combines with J gene TRBJ2-6, with D maybe TRBD1 (5 bases). The CDR3 is made up of 14 amino acids. Germline CDR1 reads SNHLY; CDR2 reads FYNNEI. In DNA, the CDR3 is TGTGCCAGCAGTGAAAGCTCTGGGGCCAACGGCCTGACTTTC. The encoded protein is CASSESSGANGLTF.

The gene calls are TRBV28 and TRBJ2-7; 8 bases fit TRBD2. Trimming took 7 bases from V and 3 from J; bases not matched to a gene: 8. This CDR3 contains 14 residues. Germline CDR1 MDHEN, CDR2 SYDVKM. CDR3 amino acids: CASTVGGLGYEQYF. For the CDR3, the DNA is TGTGCCAGCACCGTAGGGGGACTAGGCTACGAGCAGTACTTC.